Shown below are 3 T cell receptor beta chains from a single sample sequenced in a study of blood T cell repertoires in COVID-19 (TCRdb year 2020). Library creation used the immunoSEQ multiplex PCR assay. This immuneACCESS table, as held by TCRdb, lists in-frame sequences with V and J called but not all clones. Of the missing ones, under half trace to an unresolved V gene in checked studies; the others have no known cause. The sample table shows 70,000 or so clones, and about 89% are seen once. Of the sample, around 5.3% is held by the ten largest clones. Sample: peripheral blood. Receptors originate from a man in his fifties with active COVID-19.

The CDR3, as DNA: TGTGCCAGCAGCTTAAACGGGGGACAGACCCAGTACTTC. Translated: CASSLNGGQTQYF. The rearrangement joins TRBV7-3 to TRBJ2-5; perhaps TRBD2 as D (6 bases). The length of the CDR3 is 13 residues. Looked up from germline, CDR1 is SGHTA and CDR2 is FQGTGA. Trimming took 1 base from V and 6 from J, leaving 9 bases between them.

J is TRBJ2-7 and V is TRBV27, with 7 bases lining up with TRBD2. Germline CDR1 and CDR2: MNHEY and SMNVEV (reference sequence). The CDR3 is made up of 15 amino acids. The J segment lost 2 bases and the V segment lost 3 bases, leaving 7 bases of the junction unmatched. Written as DNA, the CDR3 is TGTGCCAGCAGTTTGCTTCTAGCGGCGACCTACGAGCAGTACTTC. It codes for CASSLLLAATYEQYF.

V is TRBV19 and J is TRBJ2-2; 9 nucleotides line up with TRBD2. The CDR3 contains 16 residues. Germline CDR1 and CDR2: LNHDA and SQIVND (reference sequence). Germline trimming cut 3 bases from V and 3 bases from J; bases unmatched to any gene: 5. The CDR3 is CASSMSRGRDTGELFF. As DNA, the CDR3 is TGTGCCAGTAGTATGTCCCGCGGGAGGGACACCGGGGAGCTGTTTTTT.